The present T cell receptor (beta chain) was sequenced within a study of a mutant IDH1 vaccine in newly diagnosed glioma. As for the study in general: V12 fell at week 35 and V13, the study end, at week 47.

Regarding time point: week 35, safety follow-up. Alongside topical imiquimod, each dose of vaccine comprised 300 ug of mutant IDH1 20-mer peptide. Using immunoSEQ multiplex PCR, the repertoire was profiled, and TCRdb retains in-frame clones only, with some absent. This repertoire shows some 71,000 clones, around nine tenths found once; its top ten account for approximately 2%. Turning to this clone: Its target is not known.

This sample comprised PBMCs, obtained from a glioma patient whose treatment included an IDH1 peptide vaccine. The clonotype originates from a man aged 30-40 years with glioma.

The CDR3, as DNA: TGCAGCGTTATACTAGCGCTAAACACCGGGGAGCTGTTTTTT. This translates into CSVILALNTGELFF. The V call is TRBV29-1, the J call TRBJ2-2; 7 bases are shared with TRBD2. Looked up from germline, CDR1 is SQVTM and CDR2 is ANQGSEA. This CDR3 comprises 14 residues. V lost 5 bases, J lost 2 bases, and 5 bases stayed unmatched.